Following are 17 T cell receptor beta chains from one sample sequenced in a study of shared clonotypes between healthy human individuals. Naive CD8 populations comprised CD45RO-negative cells positively selected for CCR7, excluding terminally differentiated effector memory CD45RA+ cells. Sequencing was performed with immunoSEQ multiplex PCR; in TCRdb, only in-frame clones are kept and a portion is missing. Of roughly 1,800,000 clones listed, about 95% are singletons. Sequencing was done on a sample of naive CD8+ T cells sorted from blood. These receptors all come from a man between 18 and 29 years old in good health.

V is TRBV9 and J is TRBJ2-3; 9 nucleotides match TRBD2. J was trimmed by 2 bases and V by 0 bases; bases with no gene match: 4. Per germline, CDR1 SGDLS and CDR2 YYNGEE. CDR3 length: 16 residues. CDR3 DNA sequence: TGTGCCAGCAGCGTAGGGACTAGCGTTCTCACAGATACGCAGTATTTT. Translation gives CASSVGTSVLTDTQYF.

The rearrangement uses TRBV15 and TRBJ1-4; D is unclear. Germline CDR1 reads LNHNV; CDR2 reads YYDKDF (reference sequence). This CDR3 spans 14 amino acids. Trimming took off 0 bases at V and 8 bases at J, with 10 bases between the two ends. Here the CDR3 DNA reads TGTGCCACCAGCAGAGATGAGGGTTGGGAAAAACTGTTTTTT. Amino acids: CATSRDEGWEKLFF.

The chain employs TRBV13 and TRBJ2-7; unclear D gene. This CDR3 contains 13 residues. Trimming removed 1 base from V and 3 bases from J, with 7 bases in between. Germline CDR1 reads PRHDT; CDR2 reads FYEKMQ (reference sequence). CDR3 protein: CASSLENGYEQYF. The CDR3 DNA sequence: TGTGCCAGCAGCTTAGAAAACGGCTACGAGCAGTACTTC.

J is TRBJ1-4 and V is TRBV30; D not certain. This CDR3 comprises 14 residues. The V gene's germline CDR1 is GTSNPN and CDR2 SVGIG (reference sequence). V lost 4 bases and J lost 8, with 17 bases in between. The CDR3 spells CAWTTSRVMEKLFF. The CDR3 coding sequence is TGTGCCTGGACCACCTCTAGGGTGATGGAAAAACTGTTTTTT.

This clone was seen only once. The rearrangement links TRBV10-3 to TRBJ2-5; TRBD2 matches at 14 bases. In germline, CDR1 is ENHRY, CDR2 SYGVKD. This CDR3 comprises 14 residues. V was clipped by 8 bases and J by 3 bases; unmatched bases: 2. For the CDR3, the DNA is TGTGCCATCGGACTAGCGGGGGGAAAAGAGACCCAGTACTTC. Protein sequence: CAIGLAGGKETQYF.

The gene calls are TRBV18 and TRBJ2-5, with 10 positions matching TRBD1. Germline values: CDR1 KGHSH, CDR2 LQKENI. The CDR3 length is 15 residues. V was clipped by 3 bases and J by 4 bases; unmatched bases: 5. The CDR3 sequence: CASSPTGGQGETQYF. The DNA for the CDR3 is TGTGCCAGCTCACCGACAGGGGGCCAGGGAGAGACCCAGTACTTC.

This chain joins TRBV2 and TRBJ1-5; unclear D gene. The CDR3 spans 15 residues. V was pared by 1 base and J by 6 bases, with 13 bases between. Germline V gene data show CDR1 as SNHLY and CDR2 as FYNNEI. CDR3 sequence (DNA): TGTGCCAGCAGTGAAGGCAGCTTGGGGTCTCAGCCCCAGCATTTT. Residues: CASSEGSLGSQPQHF.

The chain couples TRBV27 to TRBJ2-1; unclear D gene. This CDR3 is built from 17 residues. The germline CDR1 and CDR2 sequences are MNHEY and SMNVEV (reference sequence). V was clipped by 2 bases and J by 4 bases, with 18 bases between them. In DNA, the CDR3 is TGTGCCAGCAGTTTACAAGGACCGGCTTTCTTATACAATGAGCAGTTCTTC. This encodes CASSLQGPAFLYNEQFF.

The chain joins TRBV5-1 to TRBJ1-4; D is possibly TRBD1 (5 bases). This CDR3 is 15 amino acids long. Trimming pared 0 bases from V and 3 bases from J, leaving 9 bases between. Per germline, CDR1 SGHRS and CDR2 YFSETQ. The CDR3 nucleotides read TGCGCCAGCAGCTTGGTTGCAGGGTCTAATGAAAAACTGTTTTTT. It translates to CASSLVAGSNEKLFF.

The chain couples TRBV4-1 to TRBJ1-1, with unresolved D. Germline V lookup: CDR1 MGHRA, CDR2 YSYEKL. This CDR3 spans 13 amino acids. V was shortened by 2 bases and J by 4 bases, with 8 bases between the two germline ends. The CDR3 DNA sequence: TGCGCCAGCAGCCAAAGTGGGCTCACTGAAGCTTTCTTT. It specifies CASSQSGLTEAFF.

The rearrangement links TRBV7-9 to TRBJ2-7, with 7 bases identical to TRBD1. This CDR3 spans 15 amino acids. Germline CDR1 is SEHNR and CDR2 is FQNEAQ (reference sequence). Losses at the gene ends were 1 base for V and 6 bases for J; bases not matched to a gene: 9. CDR3 in DNA: TGTGCCAGCAGCTTAGTGTCAGGGGGTCCCTCCGAGCAGTACTTC. Its translation is CASSLVSGGPSEQYF.

The chain joins TRBV2 to TRBJ1-4, with TRBD1 as a possible D gene (5 bases). Germline values: CDR1 SNHLY, CDR2 FYNNEI. The length of the CDR3 is 15 residues. V lost 4 bases and J 3 bases, leaving 12 bases between the germline ends. CDR3 in amino acids: CASSGQRDPNEKLFF. The DNA of the CDR3 is TGTGCCAGCAGTGGACAAAGGGACCCTAATGAAAAACTGTTTTTT.

The chain carries TRBV7-6 and TRBJ2-7, with 7 bases matching TRBD2. Germline trimming cut 5 bases from V and 4 bases from J; bases unmatched to any gene: 8. The CDR3 runs to 14 residues. Looked up from germline, CDR1 is SGHVS and CDR2 is FNYEAQ. CDR3: CASSPSGGWYEQYF. The DNA for the CDR3 is TGTGCCAGCAGCCCCTCGGGGGGATGGTACGAGCAGTACTTC.

CDR3 residues: CASSPTGGITEAFF. In DNA form, the CDR3 reads TGTGCCAGCAGCCCGACAGGGGGCATCACTGAAGCTTTCTTT. The chain has TRBV2 and TRBJ1-1, with 10 nucleotides matching TRBD1. Germline lookup yields CDR1 SNHLY and CDR2 FYNNEI. This CDR3 is 14 amino acids long. The ends lost 6 bases at V and 4 bases at J; junction bases unmatched: 5.

This rearrangement joins TRBV9 to TRBJ2-2, with D tentatively TRBD2 (5 bases). This CDR3 is 14 amino acids long. Trimming stripped 1 base from V and 7 bases from J, with 11 bases between. Germline V gives CDR1 SGDLS, CDR2 YYNGEE. CDR3 nucleotides: TGTGCCAGCAGCGTAAGTCTAGCCAGCGGGGAGCTGTTTTTT. Its protein product is CASSVSLASGELFF.

The rearrangement joins TRBV5-1 to TRBJ2-4; 11 bases fit TRBD2. The V gene's germline CDR1 is SGHRS and CDR2 YFSETQ. V lost 0 bases to trimming and J lost 6 bases; unmatched junction nucleotides: 8. The CDR3 totals 17 residues. Here the CDR3 DNA reads TGCGCCAGCAGCTTGGACCTAGCGGGGGGCGAGGGAAACATTCAGTACTTC. Translating gives CASSLDLAGGEGNIQYF.

The rearrangement uses TRBV11-2 and TRBJ2-1, with 7 bases matching TRBD1. V was clipped by 5 bases and J by 7 bases; unmatched bases: 8. The length of the CDR3 is 14 residues. Germline lookup yields CDR1 SGHAT and CDR2 FQNNGV. The CDR3 DNA follows: TGTGCCAGCAGCCGGACAGGACCATTAAATGAGCAGTTCTTC. This gives the protein CASSRTGPLNEQFF.